Each of the 21 T cell receptor beta chains below was sequenced from the same sample in a study of T cells after yellow fever vaccination. One entry per CDR3 protein results from TCRdb running MiXCR on the 5' RACE reads. Counted here are 200,000 to 300,000 distinct CDR3 sequences, 6.9% occurring once; the ten biggest clones make up roughly 0.93%. Sequences were derived from CD4+ T cells sorted from PBMCs, sampled 15 days after the yellow fever booster vaccination. Receptors originate from a man aged 25 to 45 who received the YFV17D yellow fever vaccine.

The gene calls are TRBV11-1 and TRBJ2-7, with D perhaps matching TRBD2 (6 bases). The germline gives CDR1 SGHAT, CDR2 FQDESV (reference sequence). CDR3 length: 13 residues. V was trimmed by 3 bases and J by 2 bases, leaving 8 bases between them. This chain's CDR3 is CASSFWGAYEQYF. CDR3 DNA sequence: TGTGCCAGCAGCTTCTGGGGGGCCTACGAGCAGTACTTC.

This clonotype was seen repeatedly, ten times or more. This chain joins TRBV4-3 and TRBJ2-5; perhaps TRBD2 as D (5 bases). CDR1 is LGHNA, CDR2 YSLEER, per germline. CDR3 size: 14 residues. Trimming removed 1 base from V and 2 bases from J, with 8 bases in between. CDR3 loop: CASSQGGLQETQYF. Written as DNA, the CDR3 is TGCGCCAGCAGCCAAGGAGGACTTCAAGAGACCCAGTACTTC.

This clonotype was observed at least ten times. V and J are TRBV29-1 and TRBJ2-7, with D perhaps TRBD1 or TRBD2 (5 bases each). Germline assignment: CDR1 SQVTM and CDR2 ANQGSEA. This CDR3 is 11 amino acids long. Trimming pared 5 bases from V and 5 bases from J, leaving 10 bases between. The CDR3: CSVSPGHEQYF. The CDR3 bases are TGCAGCGTTTCCCCGGGGCACGAGCAGTACTTC.

This clonotype has only a few counts. V gene TRBV5-1 combines with J gene TRBJ1-1; weak D call: TRBD1 (6 bases). The germline V gene has CDR1 SGHRS and CDR2 YFSETQ. The CDR3 sequence is 14 residues long. V was trimmed by 0 bases and J by 1 base, leaving 7 bases between them. Written as DNA, the CDR3 is TGCGCCAGCAGCTTGGACAGGGCGAACACTGAAGCTTTCTTT. It yields the protein CASSLDRANTEAFF.

Only a few counts were recorded for this clonotype. J is TRBJ2-1 and V is TRBV5-6; TRBD2 is a possible D gene (6 bases). V was clipped by 4 bases and J by 3 bases, with 14 bases between them. The CDR3 loop spans 15 amino acids. Looked up from germline, CDR1 is SGHDT and CDR2 is YYEEEE. The CDR3 region has the DNA TGTGCCAGCAGCAAACCCACCGGGGGCTACAATGAGCAGTTCTTC. This encodes CASSKPTGGYNEQFF. Filled out from reference TRBV5-6 and TRBJ2-1, the complete variable domain reads DAGVTQSPTHLIKTRGQQVTLRCSPKSGHDTVSWYQQALGQGPQFIFQYYEEEERQRGNFPDRFSGHQFPNYSSELNVNALLLGDSALYLCASSKPTGGYNEQFFGPGTRLTVL.

The CDR3 DNA reads as TGTGCCAGCAGCACATCCAGGGGACGGGAGCAGTTCTTC. This codes for CASSTSRGREQFF. The chain employs TRBV11-3 and TRBJ2-1, with a possible D match to TRBD1 (6 bases). V was clipped by 5 bases and J by 10 bases, with 15 bases between them. The CDR3 is 13 residues long. Germline CDR1 is SGHNT and CDR2 is YENEEA.

CDR3 in DNA: TGTGCCTTGAAAACAGATACGCAGTATTTT. Translation: CALKTDTQYF. This chain joins TRBV30 and TRBJ2-3, with unresolved D. The CDR3 is 10 residues long. Trimming left V 7 bases short and J 3 bases short, with 5 bases between. In germline, CDR1 is GTSNPN, CDR2 SVGIG (reference sequence). The complete variable domain, with remaining parts taken from reference TRBV30 and TRBJ2-3, reads SQTIHQWPATLVQPVGSPLSLECTVEGTSNPNLYWYRQAAGRGLQLLFYSVGIGQISSEVPQNLSASRPQDRQFILSSKKLLLSDSGFYLCALKTDTQYFGPGTRLTVL.

A few counts support this clonotype. CDR3 nucleotides: TGTGCCAGCAGCAAATTATTGGTTAGCTCCTATAATTCACCCCTCCACTTT. Its translation is CASSKLLVSSYNSPLHF. The chain uses TRBV21-1 and TRBJ1-6. TRBV21-1 is a documented pseudogene. The length of the CDR3 is 17 residues.

The chain joins TRBV20-1 to TRBJ2-2; TRBD2 might be the D (5 bases). V dropped 3 bases and J dropped 0 bases, with 11 bases sitting between them. This CDR3 spans 15 amino acids. CDR1 DFQATT and CDR2 SNEGSKA come from the germline V gene (reference sequence). CDR3 region: CSASYGVTNTGELFF. Written as DNA, the CDR3 is TGCAGTGCTAGCTACGGGGTTACGAACACCGGGGAGCTGTTTTTT.

This chain uses TRBV7-9 with TRBJ2-7, with 8 bases aligning to TRBD1. This CDR3 is 14 amino acids long. Trimming took 3 bases from V and 2 from J; bases not matched to a gene: 3. CDR1 SEHNR and CDR2 FQNEAQ come from the germline V gene (reference sequence). The CDR3 here is CASSFSTGAYEQYF. The DNA of the CDR3 is TGTGCCAGCAGCTTCTCGACAGGGGCCTACGAGCAGTACTTC.

This clonotype was observed at least ten times. V and J are TRBV29-1 and TRBJ2-2; TRBD2 might be the D (6 bases). The CDR3 runs to 14 residues. The V and J ends lost 1 base and 7 bases respectively, with 13 bases between them. The germline CDR1 and CDR2 sequences are SQVTM and ANQGSEA. The CDR3 spells CSVEGGVYGGELFF. The CDR3 DNA sequence: TGCAGCGTTGAAGGCGGGGTTTACGGCGGGGAGCTGTTTTTT.

This clonotype came up many times. The chain couples TRBV12-3 or TRBV12-4 to TRBJ2-2, with a weak D call TRBD2 (6 bases). This CDR3 is 12 amino acids long. Trimming removed 5 bases from V and 6 bases from J, with 7 bases in between. CDR3 nucleotide sequence: TGTGCCAGCAGTGGGACTGCCGGGGAGCTGTTTTTT. The encoded protein is CASSGTAGELFF.

This clonotype has a count of ten or more. The chain uses TRBV5-1 and TRBJ2-5, with 7 bases lining up with TRBD1. Germline CDR1 is SGHRS and CDR2 is YFSETQ. The trim removed 6 bases at V and 1 base at J, leaving 6 bases unmatched. The CDR3 extends over 14 amino acids. CDR3 sequence (DNA): TGCGCCAGCATCAGGGGGACCCGCCAAGAGACCCAGTACTTC. Protein sequence: CASIRGTRQETQYF.

The chain combines TRBV2 with TRBJ2-1, with D possibly matching TRBD2 (5 bases). The CDR3 is 13 amino acids. CDR1 and CDR2 from the germline V gene are SNHLY and FYNNEI. V shed 2 bases and J shed 10 bases, with 12 bases lying between them. The CDR3 region has the DNA TGTGCCAGCAGTGAATCCCCGACGGGGGAGCAGTTCTTC. As protein: CASSESPTGEQFF.

The CDR3 sequence: CSARDFRNEQFF. In DNA, the CDR3 is TGCAGTGCTAGAGATTTCAGGAATGAGCAGTTCTTC. The chain combines TRBV20-1 with TRBJ2-1; no reliable D call. This CDR3 is built from 12 residues. Trimming left V 0 bases short and J 7 bases short, with 7 bases between. CDR1 is DFQATT and CDR2 is SNEGSKA in the germline V gene (reference sequence).

This clonotype has a handful of counts. This chain uses TRBV6-1 with TRBJ2-2, with 9 nucleotides matching TRBD1. Trimming cost V 7 bases and J 7 bases; bases outside gene matches: 7. The CDR3 is 14 amino acids. Per the germline V gene, CDR1 is MNHNS and CDR2 is SASEGT. CDR3 sequence (DNA): TGTGCCAGCAAGCCTACAGGGGGCAGCGGGGAGCTGTTTTTT. This encodes CASKPTGGSGELFF.

This clonotype was observed a few times. This chain links TRBV28 with TRBJ2-2; 7 positions match TRBD1. CDR3 length: 14 amino acids. J lost 5 bases, V lost 9 bases, and 9 bases had no gene match. Looked up from germline, CDR1 is MDHEN and CDR2 is SYDVKM. This CDR3 reads CASKEGGGTGELFF. CDR3 bases: TGTGCCAGTAAAGAAGGGGGCGGGACCGGGGAGCTGTTTTTT.

This clonotype was recorded many times. V is TRBV6-5 and J is TRBJ2-1; TRBD1 aligns across 10 bases. CDR1 MNHEY and CDR2 SVGAGI come from the germline V gene. This CDR3 is 14 amino acids long. With 2 bases clipped from V and 12 bases from J, the junction kept 7 bases outside the gene matches. The chain's CDR3 is CASSYRDRGSGQFF. DNA for the CDR3: TGTGCCAGCAGTTACCGGGACAGGGGTTCGGGGCAGTTCTTC.

V and J are TRBV3-1 and TRBJ2-1; the D is unclear. V was clipped by 0 bases and J by 12 bases, with 9 bases between them. This CDR3 region has 12 residues. The V gene's germline CDR1 is LGHDT and CDR2 YNNKEL (reference sequence). Here the CDR3 DNA reads TGTGCCAGCAGCCAAGAACTGGCCCGGCAGTTCTTC. Translation: CASSQELARQFF.

This clonotype was seen repeatedly, ten times or more. V and J are TRBV18 and TRBJ2-7, with D perhaps matching TRBD1 (8 bases). V dropped 3 bases and J dropped 4 bases, with 13 bases sitting between them. Germline V gives CDR1 KGHSH, CDR2 LQKENI. The CDR3 runs 14 residues. The CDR3 region has the DNA TGTGCCAGCTCACCTTCACAGGGGGGGTACGAGCAGTACTTC. Translation: CASSPSQGGYEQYF.

This clonotype was found many times. The chain combines TRBV5-6 with TRBJ2-5, with unresolved D. CDR1 and CDR2 from the germline V gene are SGHDT and YYEEEE. The V end lost 0 bases, the J end lost 0 bases, and 3 bases lay between the germline ends. CDR3 size: 13 residues. The CDR3 coding sequence is TGTGCCAGCAGCTTGGCGTACCAAGAGACCCAGTACTTC. It yields the protein CASSLAYQETQYF.